This T cell receptor (beta chain) was captured by sequencing in a study of blood T cells in healthy people across ages. Overall study context: About one barcoded beta molecule was captured per two T cells (by template switching). The study, taken as a whole, reports: Measured against age, TCR beta diversity per million T cells decreased in a roughly linear manner.

V shed 7 bases, J shed 10 bases, and the junction held 11 bases outside the gene matches. This CDR3 has 14 amino acids. CDR1 and CDR2 from the germline V gene are MDHEN and SYDVKM. As to this clonotype: Its antigen remains unknown.

Aged about 6 to 95, donors were systemically healthy Caucasians from Russia. Extraction of total RNA produced a minimum of 5.5 micrograms from each sample. Sample-barcoded 5' priming and a J-beta primer mix drove a second PCR of about 7 to 12 cycles. TCRdb recomputed calls from the 5' RACE reads with MiXCR, one row per CDR3 protein. Among 1.5 million to 2 million distinct CDR3 sequences, about 30% were seen once, and the ten largest hold more than 6%. The TCR was taken from a woman in her twenties or thirties in good health. The sample taken for sequencing was blood. This sequence joins TRBV28 and TRBJ2-1, with TRBD1 matching 9 bases. The CDR3 DNA is TGTGCCAGCAAATCGGGACAGGGTTCCCACGAGCAGTTCTTC. This encodes CASKSGQGSHEQFF.